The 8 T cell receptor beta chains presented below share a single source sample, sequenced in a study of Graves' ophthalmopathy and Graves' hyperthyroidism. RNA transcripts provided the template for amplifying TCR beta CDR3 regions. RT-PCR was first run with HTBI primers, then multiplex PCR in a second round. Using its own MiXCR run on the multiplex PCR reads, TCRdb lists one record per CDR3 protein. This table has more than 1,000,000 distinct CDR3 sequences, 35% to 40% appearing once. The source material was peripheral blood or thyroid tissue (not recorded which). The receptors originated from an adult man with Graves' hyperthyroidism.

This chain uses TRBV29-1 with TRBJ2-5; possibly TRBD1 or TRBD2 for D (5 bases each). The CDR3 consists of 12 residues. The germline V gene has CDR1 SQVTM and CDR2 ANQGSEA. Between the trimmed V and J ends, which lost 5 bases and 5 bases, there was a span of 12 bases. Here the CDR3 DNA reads TGCAGCGTTACCAGGGAGTCGGAGACCCAGTACTTC. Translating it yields CSVTRESETQYF.

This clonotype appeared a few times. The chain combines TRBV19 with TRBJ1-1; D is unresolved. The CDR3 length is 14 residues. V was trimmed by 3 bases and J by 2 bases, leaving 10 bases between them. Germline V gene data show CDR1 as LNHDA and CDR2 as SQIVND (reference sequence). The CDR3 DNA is TGTGCCAGTAGTATTGGCCAGACAAACACTGAAGCTTTCTTT. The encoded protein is CASSIGQTNTEAFF. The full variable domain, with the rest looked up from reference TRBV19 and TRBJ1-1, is DGGITQSPKYLFRKEGQNVTLSCEQNLNHDAMYWYRQDPGQGLRLIYYSQIVNDFQKGDIAEGYSVSREKKESFPLTVTSAQKNPTAFYLCASSIGQTNTEAFFGQGTRLTVV.

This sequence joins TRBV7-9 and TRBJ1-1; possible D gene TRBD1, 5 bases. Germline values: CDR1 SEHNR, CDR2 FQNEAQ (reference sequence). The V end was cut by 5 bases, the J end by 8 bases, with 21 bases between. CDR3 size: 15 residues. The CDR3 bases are TGTGCCAGCAGCCCGGGAATACAGGTGCCCGAAGAAGCTTTCTTT. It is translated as CASSPGIQVPEEAFF.

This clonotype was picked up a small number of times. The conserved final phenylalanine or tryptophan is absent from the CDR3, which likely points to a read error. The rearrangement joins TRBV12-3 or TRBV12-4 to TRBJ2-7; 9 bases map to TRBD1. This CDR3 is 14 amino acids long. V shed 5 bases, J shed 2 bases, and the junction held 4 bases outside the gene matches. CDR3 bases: TGTGCCAGCAGTCCCGGGACAGGGACCTACGAGCAGTACCTC. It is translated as CASSPGTGTYEQYL.

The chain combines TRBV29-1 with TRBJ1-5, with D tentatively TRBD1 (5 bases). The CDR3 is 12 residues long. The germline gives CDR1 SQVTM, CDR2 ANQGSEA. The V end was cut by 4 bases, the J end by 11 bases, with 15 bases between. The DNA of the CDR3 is TGCAGCGTTGTGGGGGTAGAGGAGACCCAGCATTTT. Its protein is CSVVGVEETQHF.

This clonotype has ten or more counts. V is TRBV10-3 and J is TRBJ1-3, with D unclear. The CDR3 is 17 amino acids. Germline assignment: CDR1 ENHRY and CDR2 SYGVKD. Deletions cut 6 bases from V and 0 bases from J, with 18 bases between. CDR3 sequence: CAISPRTDLLSGNTIYF. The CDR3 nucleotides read TGTGCCATCAGCCCTAGGACCGACTTACTCTCTGGAAACACCATATATTTT.

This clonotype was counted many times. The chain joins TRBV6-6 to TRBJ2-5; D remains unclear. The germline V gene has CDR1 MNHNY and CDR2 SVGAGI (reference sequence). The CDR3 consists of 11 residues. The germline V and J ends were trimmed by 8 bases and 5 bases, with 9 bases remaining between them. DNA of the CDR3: TGTGCCAGCGAGCAAGCGGAGACCCAGTACTTC. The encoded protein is CASEQAETQYF.

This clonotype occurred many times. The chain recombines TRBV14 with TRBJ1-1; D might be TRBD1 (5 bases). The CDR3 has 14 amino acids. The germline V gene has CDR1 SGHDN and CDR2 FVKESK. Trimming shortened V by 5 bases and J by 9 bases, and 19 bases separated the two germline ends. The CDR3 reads CASSAEGLGRKAFF. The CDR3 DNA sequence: TGTGCCAGCAGCGCTGAGGGGCTCGGGAGGAAAGCTTTCTTT.